This TCR beta chain was recovered during a study of shared clonotypes between healthy human individuals. On the study more broadly: CD4 naive and memory got three plates each, CD8 naive two, CD8 memory one. Overall study findings and caveats: Naive subsets generally had larger estimated richness than memory subsets. It was anticipated that sequencing depth would influence how many clonotypes donors shared.

Germline values: CDR1 SNHLY, CDR2 FYNNEI. V trimming: 6 bases; J trimming: 0 bases; junction bases outside the gene matches: 7. The length of the CDR3 is 16 residues. About this clone: The antigen is not known.

Each PCR replicate from the sorted subsets contained about 210 ng DNA, which is tens of thousands of T cell genomes. The repertoire was sequenced with immunoSEQ multiplex PCR; TCRdb's copy has only in-frame clones and lacks some. The data show more than 500,000 clones, approximately 95% seen once. It was CD45RO-negative cells, positively selected for CCR7, that made up naive CD8 cells, with terminally differentiated effector memory CD45RA+ cells excluded. The receptor comes from a woman in her 30s in good health. The rearrangement links TRBV2 to TRBJ2-3; 9 nucleotides line up with TRBD2. Sequences were obtained from naive CD8+ T cells sorted from blood. CDR3: CASSAYGTSSTDTQYF. The CDR3 DNA reads as TGTGCCAGCAGCGCCTACGGGACTAGCAGCACAGATACGCAGTATTTT.